The next 17 T cell receptor beta chains were all read from a single sample in a study of blood T cell repertoires in COVID-19. Measured with immunoSEQ multiplex PCR; TCRdb has only the in-frame clones, and not every one. The profile shows around 130,000 clones, approximately 87% of them singletons. What was sequenced was peripheral blood. The receptors originated from a man in his 60s with acute or convalescent COVID-19.

This chain uses TRBV16 with TRBJ2-7; D ambiguous. The V and J ends lost 1 base and 2 bases respectively, with 9 bases between them. CDR1 is KGHSY, CDR2 FQNENV, per germline. This CDR3 spans 14 amino acids. Here the CDR3 DNA reads TGTGCCAGCAGCCAATTATTCAGTACCTACGAGCAGTACTTC. It is translated as CASSQLFSTYEQYF.

Regarding this clone: Other DNA sequences within the sample encode an identical CDR3. V gene TRBV10-3 combines with J gene TRBJ1-1, with D unresolved. Germline lookup yields CDR1 ENHRY and CDR2 SYGVKD. Trimming stripped 0 bases from V and 1 base from J, with 3 bases between. CDR3 length: 13 amino acids. The CDR3 DNA sequence: TGTGCCATCAGTGAGTCTAAGAACACTGAAGCTTTCTTT. Encoded protein: CAISESKNTEAFF.

V gene TRBV24-1 combines with J gene TRBJ1-2, with D maybe TRBD1 (5 bases). The V end was cut by 5 bases, the J end by 8 bases, with 17 bases between. Looked up from germline, CDR1 is KGHDR and CDR2 is SFDVKD. The CDR3 sequence is 14 residues long. As DNA, the CDR3 is TGTGCCACCAGTGGAGCCGGGACTCGGGAGGGCTACACCTTC. It specifies CATSGAGTREGYTF.

The chain links TRBV6-2 or TRBV6-3 to TRBJ1-6; 8 bases map to TRBD1. CDR1 is MNHEY and CDR2 is SVGEGT in the germline V gene. This CDR3 is 16 amino acids long. V lost 0 bases and J lost 6; bases outside the gene matches: 4. This CDR3 is CASSYSRDRRNSPLHF. The CDR3 region has the DNA TGTGCCAGCAGTTACTCGCGGGACAGGCGTAATTCACCCCTCCACTTT.

In this sample, this clone turned up once. The chain couples TRBV7-2 to TRBJ2-3; D possibly corresponds to TRBD2 (6 bases). The length of the CDR3 is 16 residues. V was pared by 1 base and J by 2 bases, with 13 bases between. Germline values: CDR1 SGHTA, CDR2 FQGNSA. The CDR3 loop is CASSLDGGLYTDTQYF. The CDR3 DNA reads as TGTGCCAGCAGCTTAGACGGGGGTCTATACACAGATACGCAGTATTTT.

The chain is built from TRBV27 and TRBJ2-2, with a possible D match to TRBD2 (6 bases). Deletions cut 2 bases from V and 7 bases from J, with 20 bases between. Germline loops: CDR1 MNHEY, CDR2 SMNVEV (reference sequence). This CDR3 is built from 17 residues. This chain's CDR3 is CASSLNGGKEVHGELFF. In nucleotides, the CDR3 is TGTGCCAGCAGTTTAAATGGCGGGAAGGAGGTACACGGGGAGCTGTTTTTT.

J is TRBJ1-4 and V is TRBV7-2; no definite D call. The CDR3 extends over 13 amino acids. Germline CDR1 reads SGHTA; CDR2 reads FQGNSA. Trimming pared 8 bases from V and 8 bases from J, leaving 15 bases between. The CDR3, as DNA: TGTGCCAGCGGGTCAAGGCCGCGGGAAAAACTGTTTTTT. Protein: CASGSRPREKLFF.

The gene calls are TRBV5-1 and TRBJ1-1; TRBD1 is a possible D gene (5 bases). The CDR3 has 16 amino acids. CDR1 is SGHRS, CDR2 YFSETQ, per germline. Deletions cut 4 bases from V and 3 bases from J, with 19 bases between. CDR3 protein: CASSRIGGASDTEAFF. The CDR3 DNA follows: TGCGCCAGCAGCCGCATCGGAGGGGCCTCGGACACTGAAGCTTTCTTT.

This chain links TRBV6-6 with TRBJ1-6; the match to TRBD1 covers 9 bases. J gave up 9 bases and V 2 bases, and 5 bases lay outside the gene matches. CDR1 MNHNY and CDR2 SVGAGI come from the germline V gene (reference sequence). This CDR3 has 15 amino acids. In DNA form, the CDR3 reads TGTGCCAGCAGTTACGAGGGACAGGGTGTTTCACCCCTCCACTTT. As protein: CASSYEGQGVSPLHF.

This clone occurred a few times. This chain uses TRBV7-9 with TRBJ2-5; 7 bases line up with TRBD2. V gave up 4 bases and J gave up 5 bases; unmatched junction bases: 10. Germline loops: CDR1 SEHNR, CDR2 FQNEAQ (reference sequence). This CDR3 is built from 15 residues. This CDR3 reads CASSSLRTSTETQYF. CDR3 DNA: TGTGCCAGCAGCTCCCTGAGGACTAGTACGGAGACCCAGTACTTC.

The genes are TRBV19 and TRBJ1-2, with a possible D match to TRBD1 (6 bases). Trimming cost V 5 bases and J 6 bases, with 16 bases left between them. The germline V gene encodes CDR1 LNHDA and CDR2 SQIVND (reference sequence). The CDR3 spans 14 residues. Here the CDR3 reads CASSDRWQGHGYTF. DNA for the CDR3: TGTGCCAGTAGTGACCGGTGGCAGGGGCATGGCTACACCTTC.

This clone has just one count. This chain joins TRBV28 and TRBJ1-2, with D possibly matching TRBD1 (5 bases). Germline V gene data show CDR1 as MDHEN and CDR2 as SYDVKM. The V and J ends lost 1 base and 5 bases respectively, with 8 bases between them. This CDR3 has 13 amino acids. The CDR3 here is CASSLSGLYGYTF. The CDR3 DNA sequence: TGTGCCAGCAGTTTATCGGGACTATATGGCTACACCTTC.

The chain combines TRBV28 with TRBJ2-5; D not certain. CDR3 length: 14 residues. V lost 5 bases to trimming and J lost 1 base, with 11 bases between them. Germline loops: CDR1 MDHEN, CDR2 SYDVKM. CDR3 sequence: CASSLSFGQETQYF. Here the CDR3 DNA reads TGTGCCAGCAGTCTATCCTTCGGCCAAGAGACCCAGTACTTC.

This chain uses TRBV7-9 with TRBJ2-7; 9 bases agree with TRBD2. CDR1 is SEHNR and CDR2 is FQNEAQ in the germline V gene (reference sequence). The CDR3 totals 15 residues. The V gene end was trimmed by 4 bases and the J gene end by 3 bases; junction bases not matched to a gene: 7. The CDR3 DNA is TGTGCCAGCAGCTCGACTAGCGGAGAGGGCTACGAGCAGTACTTC. Protein product: CASSSTSGEGYEQYF.

This sequence joins TRBV11-2 and TRBJ2-1; weak D call: TRBD2 (5 bases). The CDR3 extends over 13 amino acids. The germline V and J ends were trimmed by 6 bases and 5 bases, with 11 bases remaining between them. Germline values: CDR1 SGHAT, CDR2 FQNNGV. Written as DNA, the CDR3 is TGTGCCAGCAGGACTATCCGTCACAATGAGCAGTTCTTC. Its translation is CASRTIRHNEQFF.

This clone was found many times. The CDR3, as DNA: TGCAGTGCTAGTTTGGCAGGGGTTGAGAATCAGCCCCAGCATTTT. It yields the protein CSASLAGVENQPQHF. The chain joins TRBV20-1 to TRBJ1-5; D is possibly TRBD1 (6 bases). The CDR3 is 15 amino acids. Trimming shortened V by 3 bases and J by 4 bases, and 16 bases separated the two germline ends. Germline V gives CDR1 DFQATT, CDR2 SNEGSKA (reference sequence).

The V call is TRBV19, the J call TRBJ1-2; maybe TRBD1 (5 bases). CDR1 is LNHDA, CDR2 SQIVND, per germline (reference sequence). The V end lost 5 bases, the J end lost 0 bases, and 13 bases lay between the germline ends. CDR3 length: 15 residues. The CDR3: CASSPGGRPNYGYTF. CDR3 sequence (DNA): TGTGCCAGTAGTCCGGGGGGACGGCCTAACTATGGCTACACCTTC.